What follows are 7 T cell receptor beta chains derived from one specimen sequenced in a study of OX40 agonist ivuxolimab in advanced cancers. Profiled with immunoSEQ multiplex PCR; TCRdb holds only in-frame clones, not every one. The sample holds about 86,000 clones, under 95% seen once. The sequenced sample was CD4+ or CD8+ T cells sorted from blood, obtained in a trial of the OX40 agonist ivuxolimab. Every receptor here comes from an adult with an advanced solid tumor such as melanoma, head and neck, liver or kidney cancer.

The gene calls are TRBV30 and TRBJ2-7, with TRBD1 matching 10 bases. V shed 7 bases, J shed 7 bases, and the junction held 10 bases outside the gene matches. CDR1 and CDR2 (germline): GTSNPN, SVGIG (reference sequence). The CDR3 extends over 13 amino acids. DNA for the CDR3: TGTGCCTTCTTCTGGGACAGGGGTGGGGAGCAGTACTTC. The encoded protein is CAFFWDRGGEQYF.

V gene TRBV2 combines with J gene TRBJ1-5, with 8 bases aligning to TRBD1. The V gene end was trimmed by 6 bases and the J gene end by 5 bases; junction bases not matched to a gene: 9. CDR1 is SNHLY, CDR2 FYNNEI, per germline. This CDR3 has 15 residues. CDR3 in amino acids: CASRETGGGDQPQHF. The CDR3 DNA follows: TGTGCCAGCAGGGAAACAGGGGGGGGTGATCAGCCCCAGCATTTT.

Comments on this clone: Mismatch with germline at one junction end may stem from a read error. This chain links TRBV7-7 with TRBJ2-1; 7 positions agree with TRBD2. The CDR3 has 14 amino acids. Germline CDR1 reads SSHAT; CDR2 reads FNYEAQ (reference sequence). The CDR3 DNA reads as TGTGCTAGCAGCTTAGCGGCGGGAGTCTCTGAGCAGTTCTTC. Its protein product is CASSLAAGVSEQFF.

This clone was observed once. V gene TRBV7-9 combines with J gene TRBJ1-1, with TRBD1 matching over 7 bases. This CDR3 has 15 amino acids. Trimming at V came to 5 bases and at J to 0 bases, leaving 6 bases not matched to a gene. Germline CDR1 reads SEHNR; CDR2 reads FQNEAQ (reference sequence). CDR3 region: CASSPPTGMNTEAFF. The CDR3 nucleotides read TGTGCCAGCAGCCCACCGACAGGGATGAACACTGAAGCTTTCTTT.

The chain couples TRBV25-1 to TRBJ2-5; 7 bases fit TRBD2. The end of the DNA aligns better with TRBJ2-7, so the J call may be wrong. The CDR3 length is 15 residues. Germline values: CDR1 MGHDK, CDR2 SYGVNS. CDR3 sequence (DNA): TGTGCCAGCAGTGCCCTTGCCGGCGGGAGTTACGAGCAGTACTTC. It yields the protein CASSALAGGSYEQYF.

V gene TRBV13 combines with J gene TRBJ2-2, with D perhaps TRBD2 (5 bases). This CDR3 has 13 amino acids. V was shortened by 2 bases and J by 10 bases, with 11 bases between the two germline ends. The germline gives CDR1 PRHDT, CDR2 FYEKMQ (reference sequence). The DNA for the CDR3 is TGTGCCAGCAGCTTAAGGAGGCTAGAGGAGCTGTTTTTT. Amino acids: CASSLRRLEELFF.

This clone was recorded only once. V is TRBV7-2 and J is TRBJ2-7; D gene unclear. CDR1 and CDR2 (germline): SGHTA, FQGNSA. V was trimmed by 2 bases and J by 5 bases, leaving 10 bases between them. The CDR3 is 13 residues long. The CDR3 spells CASSLSPQDEQYF. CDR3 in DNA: TGTGCCAGCAGCTTAAGCCCGCAGGACGAGCAGTACTTC.